The next 14 T cell receptor beta chains were all read from a single sample in a study of CD8 T cells in Susac syndrome. A quantity of about 0.5 to 1 ug RNA underwent reverse transcription using random hexamers. TCRdb ran MiXCR on the immunoSEQ multiplex PCR reads and lists one entry per CDR3 protein. Of approximately 170,000 distinct CDR3 sequences in the sample, roughly 94% were seen once. Material: CD4+ T cells from PBMCs. These receptors originate from a human donor with multiple sclerosis.

Only one count was recorded for this clonotype. This sequence joins TRBV14 and TRBJ2-2; D remains unclear. V gave up 1 base and J gave up 2 bases, with 8 bases separating them. CDR1 and CDR2 (germline): SGHDN, FVKESK. The CDR3 is 15 residues long. CDR3 DNA sequence: TGTGCCAGCAGCCAAGTAGGGTTTAACACCGGGGAGCTGTTTTTT. The encoded protein is CASSQVGFNTGELFF.

The gene calls are TRBV29-1 and TRBJ2-1, with TRBD2 matching over 7 bases. CDR1 and CDR2 (germline): SQVTM, ANQGSEA. V dropped 6 bases and J dropped 10; count of bases not matched to a gene: 6. CDR3 size: 11 residues. The CDR3 bases are TGCAGCGTCGCTACCGGGGGGGAGCAGTTCTTC. Translating gives CSVATGGEQFF.

The rearrangement uses TRBV4-1 and TRBJ1-5, with D possibly matching TRBD1 (5 bases). The CDR3 contains 16 residues. Germline CDR1 and CDR2: MGHRA and YSYEKL. V was cut by 2 bases and J by 7 bases, with 18 bases left in between. DNA of the CDR3: TGCGCCAGCAGCCAAACCGGGACCTCTCTGGAGCAGCCCCAGCATTTT. Its protein product is CASSQTGTSLEQPQHF.

This chain joins TRBV4-2 and TRBJ2-3; 12 bases align to TRBD2. V shed 0 bases and J 4 bases; nucleotides not matched to a gene: 11. CDR3 length: 19 residues. CDR1 and CDR2 (germline): LGHNA, YNFKEQ. This CDR3 reads CASSQERTSGIPGPDTQYF. The CDR3 nucleotides read TGTGCCAGCAGCCAAGAAAGGACTAGCGGGATCCCCGGCCCAGATACGCAGTATTTT.

This chain joins TRBV15 and TRBJ1-3; no clear D. CDR3 length: 18 amino acids. Looked up from germline, CDR1 is LNHNV and CDR2 is YYDKDF (reference sequence). V was shortened by 1 base and J by 2 bases, with 18 bases between the two germline ends. CDR3 in amino acids: CATSRAPTPTLTGNTIYF. As DNA, the CDR3 is TGTGCCACCAGCAGAGCCCCAACCCCTACTCTGACTGGAAACACCATATATTTT.

The gene calls are TRBV2 and TRBJ1-5, with D possibly being TRBD1 (5 bases). This CDR3 has 12 amino acids. V was trimmed by 8 bases and J by 9 bases, leaving 14 bases between them. The germline V gene has CDR1 SNHLY and CDR2 FYNNEI. CDR3 in amino acids: CASQGWGTPQHF. The DNA for the CDR3 is TGTGCCAGCCAGGGATGGGGAACGCCCCAGCATTTT.

The chain couples TRBV12-3 or TRBV12-4 to TRBJ1-4; TRBD1 matches at 7 bases. The junction had 4 bases not matched to a gene; V was cut back by 6 bases and J by 0 bases. The CDR3 spans 15 residues. CDR3 amino acids: CASRPGTATNEKLFF. In DNA, the CDR3 is TGTGCCAGCAGACCGGGGACAGCAACTAATGAAAAACTGTTTTTT.

The gene calls are TRBV20-1 and TRBJ2-7, with 7 nucleotides matching TRBD2. The CDR3 totals 16 residues. The germline V gene has CDR1 DFQATT and CDR2 SNEGSKA (reference sequence). V trimming: 0 bases; J trimming: 6 bases; junction bases outside the gene matches: 14. The CDR3, as DNA: TGCAGTGCTAGAGATCCATTTTCGGGCGGGAGTAGCGAGCAGTACTTC. Its translation is CSARDPFSGGSSEQYF.

The chain is built from TRBV3-1 and TRBJ1-1, with TRBD1 identical over 8 bases. The CDR3 is 14 amino acids. Germline CDR1 reads LGHDT; CDR2 reads YNNKEL (reference sequence). V lost 5 bases and J lost 6; bases outside the gene matches: 8. CDR3 region: CASSYRDRFSEAFF. The CDR3 DNA follows: TGTGCCAGCAGCTACCGGGACAGGTTTTCTGAAGCTTTCTTT.

V usage is TRBV5-1 and J usage is TRBJ1-1, with 7 bases fitting TRBD1. The CDR3 length is 13 residues. With V trimmed by 6 bases and J by 3 bases, 5 bases remained unmatched. Germline lookup yields CDR1 SGHRS and CDR2 YFSETQ. This CDR3 reads CASTYTGDTEAFF. The CDR3 DNA reads TGCGCCAGCACCTATACAGGGGACACTGAAGCTTTCTTT.

The table lists this clonotype with a count of one. The chain has TRBV20-1 and TRBJ1-4; no reliable D call. CDR1 is DFQATT, CDR2 SNEGSKA, per germline (reference sequence). The CDR3 spans 11 residues. Trimming removed 0 bases from V and 8 bases from J, with 4 bases in between. CDR3 protein: CSARDEEKLFF. In DNA, the CDR3 is TGCAGTGCTAGAGATGAAGAAAAACTGTTTTTT.

Written as DNA, the CDR3 is TGTGCCAGCAGCCGATCCCAAGGCTCTGAAGCTTTCTTT. Translating it yields CASSRSQGSEAFF. This chain connects TRBV16 to TRBJ1-1; D is ambiguous. V shed 4 bases and J shed 6 bases, with 12 bases lying between them. CDR1 KGHSY and CDR2 FQNENV come from the germline V gene. The CDR3 covers 13 residues.

CDR3: CASSLSSAALGGYTF. The CDR3 nucleotides read TGTGCCAGCAGTTTATCGTCGGCGGCCTTGGGCGGCTACACCTTC. The V gene is TRBV27, the J gene TRBJ1-2; D gene unclear. V was cut by 0 bases and J by 8 bases, with 16 bases left in between. The CDR3 covers 15 residues. The germline V gene encodes CDR1 MNHEY and CDR2 SMNVEV (reference sequence).

The chain is built from TRBV19 and TRBJ2-7; 7 nucleotides line up with TRBD1. The V gene end was trimmed by 5 bases and the J gene end by 0 bases; junction bases not matched to a gene: 7. The germline CDR1 and CDR2 sequences are LNHDA and SQIVND (reference sequence). The CDR3 totals 15 residues. Here the CDR3 reads CASSRPGTASYEQYF. In nucleotides, the CDR3 is TGTGCCAGTAGTCGGCCCGGGACAGCCTCCTACGAGCAGTACTTC. Complete variable domain (other parts from reference TRBV19 and TRBJ2-7): DGGITQSPKYLFRKEGQNVTLSCEQNLNHDAMYWYRQDPGQGLRLIYYSQIVNDFQKGDIAEGYSVSREKKESFPLTVTSAQKNPTAFYLCASSRPGTASYEQYFGPGTRLTVT.